This T cell receptor beta chain originates from a study of cytomegalovirus exposure and HLA in healthy donors. PCR employed 60 Vbeta and 13 Jbeta primers. The protocol was immunoSEQ multiplex PCR, while the TCRdb copy is restricted to in-frame clones and leaves out a portion. The table includes approximately 69,000 clones, 70% to 75% detected once. V was shortened by 7 bases and J by 1 base, with 13 bases between the two germline ends. CDR1 SQVTM and CDR2 ANQGSEA come from the germline V gene. The CDR3 is made up of 13 amino acids. Sequences were obtained from PBMCs. The receptor was derived from a woman younger than 45 in good health and CMV-seropositive. This sequence joins TRBV29-1 and TRBJ1-1, with D perhaps TRBD1 (5 bases). The CDR3 here is CSAKRGENTEAFF. CDR3 coding DNA: TGCAGCGCCAAAAGGGGTGAGAACACTGAAGCTTTCTTT.